The next 15 T cell receptor beta chains were all read from a single sample in a study. TCRdb recomputed calls from the RT-PCR reads with MiXCR, one row per CDR3 protein. This sample carries almost 700,000 distinct CDR3 sequences, approximately 14% of them seen once, and the ten largest clones take 3.6%. What was sequenced was memory CD4+ T cells from blood. The receptors here all came from a female donor in good health, serving as a healthy control.

In its sample, this clonotype was seen a few times. The gene calls are TRBV12-3 or TRBV12-4 and TRBJ1-3; D is unclear. The V and J ends lost 7 bases and 8 bases respectively, with 21 bases between them. The CDR3 is made up of 15 amino acids. In DNA, the CDR3 is TGTGCCAGCACCCCCTCCCATGGATCCGGTTACACCATATATTTT. This gives the protein CASTPSHGSGYTIYF.

This clonotype was observed a few times. This sequence joins TRBV27 and TRBJ2-7; the D gene is possibly TRBD1 (5 bases). V was cut by 5 bases and J by 1 base, with 12 bases left in between. The CDR3 extends over 14 amino acids. CDR1 and CDR2 from the germline V gene are MNHEY and SMNVEV (reference sequence). CDR3 DNA: TGTGCCAGCAGTCTTAACCGACAGTCCTACGAGCAGTACTTC. It translates to CASSLNRQSYEQYF.

In this sample, this clonotype turned up many times. The V gene is TRBV18, the J gene TRBJ1-1; unclear D gene. CDR3 length: 14 amino acids. V was pared by 4 bases and J by 0 bases, with 9 bases between. Germline V gene sequence: CDR1 KGHSH, CDR2 LQKENI. For the CDR3, the DNA is TGTGCCAGCTCACAACCAGCCCTGAACACTGAAGCTTTCTTT. As protein: CASSQPALNTEAFF.

This clonotype appeared many times. The chain combines TRBV5-1 with TRBJ2-7; D remains unclear. Looked up from germline, CDR1 is SGHRS and CDR2 is YFSETQ. Deletions cut 0 bases from V and 6 bases from J, with 10 bases between. CDR3 length: 13 amino acids. The CDR3 nucleotides read TGCGCCAGCAGCTTGGTTGTCGATAGCGAGCAGTACTTC. Translating it yields CASSLVVDSEQYF.

Of note for this clonotype: With a much larger clone just one base away, this may be a read error. The chain employs TRBV12-3 or TRBV12-4 and TRBJ1-1; the D gene is possibly TRBD1 (5 bases). This CDR3 contains 16 residues. The CDR3 spells CASGLRGGATNTEAFF. CDR3 nucleotide sequence: TGTGCCAGCGGTTTAAGGGGCGGTGCCACGAACACTGAAGCTTTCTTT.

This clonotype was detected ten times or more. The gene calls are TRBV7-3 and TRBJ2-2; TRBD1 is a possible D gene (5 bases). The CDR3 has 15 amino acids. Germline CDR1 reads SGHTA; CDR2 reads FQGTGA. Trimming removed 5 bases at V and 3 bases at J, with 13 bases between. This CDR3 reads CASSLWQGYTGELFF. The CDR3 DNA is TGTGCCAGCAGCCTATGGCAGGGCTACACCGGGGAGCTGTTTTTT.

The chain combines TRBV4-3 with TRBJ1-1; 10 bases match TRBD1. The V gene end was trimmed by 4 bases and the J gene end by 4 bases; junction bases not matched to a gene: 6. The CDR3 covers 15 residues. Germline-derived CDR1 and CDR2 are LGHNA and YSLEER. CDR3 in DNA: TGCGCCAGCAGCCGGGAGGGACAGGGGATCACTGAAGCTTTCTTT. Amino acid sequence: CASSREGQGITEAFF.

The chain combines TRBV5-5 with TRBJ2-7, with TRBD1 matching 7 bases. Trimming cost V 0 bases and J 1 base; bases outside gene matches: 7. The CDR3 has 16 amino acids. Germline CDR1 SGHKS, CDR2 YYEKEE (reference sequence). In nucleotides, the CDR3 is TGTGCCAGCAGCTTGGGGCTAGGGGGCGATTCCTACGAGCAGTACTTC. This gives the protein CASSLGLGGDSYEQYF.

V usage is TRBV28 and J usage is TRBJ2-5; 9 bases are a match to TRBD1. Per germline, CDR1 MDHEN and CDR2 SYDVKM. Germline trimming cut 6 bases from V and 2 bases from J; bases unmatched to any gene: 7. The CDR3 covers 15 residues. The CDR3 region has the DNA TGTGCCAGCAGCCGGCGACAGGGGGATCAAGAGACCCAGTACTTC. Amino acid sequence: CASSRRQGDQETQYF.

The chain couples TRBV20-1 to TRBJ2-5; 10 bases agree with TRBD2. Germline CDR1 DFQATT, CDR2 SNEGSKA (reference sequence). The V gene end was trimmed by 5 bases and the J gene end by 5 bases; junction bases not matched to a gene: 11. The CDR3 spans 15 residues. CDR3 amino acids: CSAVPVSGRSETQYF. The CDR3 DNA follows: TGCAGTGCTGTCCCCGTTAGCGGGAGGTCGGAGACCCAGTACTTC.

The V and J genes are TRBV11-2 and TRBJ1-2; D might be TRBD1 (5 bases). Germline V gene sequence: CDR1 SGHAT, CDR2 FQNNGV. The CDR3 runs 13 residues. The germline V and J ends were trimmed by 2 bases and 3 bases, with 7 bases remaining between them. The CDR3 here is CASSLWGDYGYTF. In DNA form, the CDR3 reads TGTGCCAGCAGCTTATGGGGGGACTATGGCTACACCTTC.

This clonotype was counted a few times. J is TRBJ1-1 and V is TRBV20-1; 7 nucleotides match TRBD1. V lost 3 bases and J lost 11; bases outside the gene matches: 9. CDR3 size: 12 residues. CDR1 is DFQATT and CDR2 is SNEGSKA in the germline V gene (reference sequence). CDR3 in amino acids: CSASGTDDPAFF. DNA of the CDR3: TGCAGTGCTAGTGGGACAGATGATCCTGCTTTCTTT.

The genes are TRBV7-2 and TRBJ1-3, with a tentative D call TRBD1 (5 bases). The CDR3 is 13 amino acids. V shed 2 bases and J shed 9 bases, with 11 bases lying between them. Germline V CDR1 and CDR2: SGHTA, FQGNSA. As DNA, the CDR3 is TGTGCCAGCAGCTTATCCAGGGAAGGCACCATATATTTT. Its protein is CASSLSREGTIYF.

Only a few counts were recorded for this clonotype. The V gene is TRBV12-3 or TRBV12-4, the J gene TRBJ2-2, with 9 bases identical to TRBD1. The length of the CDR3 is 14 residues. V shed 6 bases and J 5 bases; nucleotides not matched to a gene: 4. The CDR3 nucleotides read TGTGCCAGCAGGGGGACAGGGACAACCGGGGAGCTGTTTTTT. Translating gives CASRGTGTTGELFF.

This clonotype was counted many times. The gene calls are TRBV28 and TRBJ1-2; TRBD1 is a possible D gene (5 bases). Germline V gene data show CDR1 as MDHEN and CDR2 as SYDVKM. The CDR3 runs to 16 residues. V lost 3 bases, J lost 1 base, and 15 bases lay in between. CDR3: CASSLGTRNINYGYTF. The CDR3 DNA reads TGTGCCAGCAGTTTGGGGACCCGAAATATTAACTATGGCTACACCTTC.